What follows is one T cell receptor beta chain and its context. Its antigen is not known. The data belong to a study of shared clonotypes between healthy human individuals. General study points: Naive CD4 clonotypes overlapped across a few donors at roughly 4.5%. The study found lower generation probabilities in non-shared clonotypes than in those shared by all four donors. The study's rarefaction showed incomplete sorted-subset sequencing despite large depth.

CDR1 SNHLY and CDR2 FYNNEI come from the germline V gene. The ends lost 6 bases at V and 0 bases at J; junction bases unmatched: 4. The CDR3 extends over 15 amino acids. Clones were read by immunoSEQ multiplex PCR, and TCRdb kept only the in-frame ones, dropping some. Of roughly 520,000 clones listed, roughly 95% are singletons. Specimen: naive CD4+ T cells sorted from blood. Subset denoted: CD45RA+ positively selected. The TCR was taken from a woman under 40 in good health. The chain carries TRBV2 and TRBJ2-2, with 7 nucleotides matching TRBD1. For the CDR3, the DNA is TGTGCCAGCAGGGGGGACAGCGCGAACACCGGGGAGCTGTTTTTT. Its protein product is CASRGDSANTGELFF.